The clone carrying this T cell receptor (beta chain) was picked up many times. Its antigen is unidentified. The entry originates in a study of T cells in Graves' hyperthyroidism and ophthalmopathy. Germline CDR1 reads MGHRA; CDR2 reads YSYEKL. CDR3 length: 15 residues. The V end was cut by 0 bases, the J end by 2 bases, with 11 bases between. The study, taken as a whole, reports: The model's output predicted ophthalmopathy at a median of around 7 months prior to onset.

Regions amplified from RNA transcripts were the TCR beta CDR3 regions. TCR CDR3 underwent first-round RT-PCR with the HTBI primer set. TCRdb passed the multiplex PCR reads through MiXCR, listing each CDR3 protein once. The data show 650,000 to 750,000 distinct CDR3 sequences, 13% to 15% seen once. V gene TRBV4-1 combines with J gene TRBJ2-7; no clear D gene. The origin of this receptor is a woman under 30 with Graves' hyperthyroidism. The sequenced sample consisted of blood. The DNA of the CDR3 is TGCGCCAGCAGCCAAGAGTGGCGACTTCCCTACGAGCAGTACTTC. It encodes CASSQEWRLPYEQYF.